This T cell receptor beta chain originates from a study of shared clonotypes between healthy human individuals. Study results and limitations: A reduction in generation probabilities was seen for non-shared clonotypes relative to those shared by all four donors.

Naive CD8 cells comprised CD45RO-negative, CCR7-positively selected cells, excluding terminally differentiated effector memory CD45RA+ cells. Sequencing used immunoSEQ multiplex PCR; TCRdb keeps in-frame clones, though not all of them. Of roughly 2,000,000 clones in the sample, just under 95% are singletons; the top ten hold around 1%. Germline V gives CDR1 SGHRS, CDR2 YFSETQ. This CDR3 spans 16 amino acids. The V gene lost 4 bases and the J gene lost 4 bases, with 19 bases spanning the gap. Comments on this clone: Its antigen is unknown.

The chain is built from TRBV5-1 and TRBJ2-3; no definite D call. Source material: naive CD8+ T cells sorted from blood. The TCR comes from a man between 18 and 35 years old in good health. CDR3 in amino acids: CASSPELPPGADTQYF. CDR3 DNA: TGCGCCAGCAGCCCTGAATTACCCCCCGGCGCAGATACGCAGTATTTT. The complete variable domain, with remaining parts taken from reference TRBV5-1 and TRBJ2-3, reads KAGVTQTPRYLIKTRGQQVTLSCSPISGHRSVSWYQQTPGQGLQFLFEYFSETQRNKGNFPGRFSGRQFSNSRSEMNVSTLELGDSALYLCASSPELPPGADTQYFGPGTRLTVL.